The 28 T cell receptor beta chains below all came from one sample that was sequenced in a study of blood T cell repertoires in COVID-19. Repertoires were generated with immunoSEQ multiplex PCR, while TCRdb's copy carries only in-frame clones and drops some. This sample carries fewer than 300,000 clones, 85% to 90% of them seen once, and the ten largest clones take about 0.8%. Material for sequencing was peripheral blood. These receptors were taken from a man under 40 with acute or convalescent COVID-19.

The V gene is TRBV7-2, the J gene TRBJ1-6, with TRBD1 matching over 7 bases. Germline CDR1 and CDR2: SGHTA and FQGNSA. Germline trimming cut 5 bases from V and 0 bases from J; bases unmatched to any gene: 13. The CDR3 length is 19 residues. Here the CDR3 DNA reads TGTGCCAGCAGCACCGGGACAGTTAGTTTTAGCTCCTATAATTCACCCCTCCACTTT. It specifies CASSTGTVSFSSYNSPLHF.

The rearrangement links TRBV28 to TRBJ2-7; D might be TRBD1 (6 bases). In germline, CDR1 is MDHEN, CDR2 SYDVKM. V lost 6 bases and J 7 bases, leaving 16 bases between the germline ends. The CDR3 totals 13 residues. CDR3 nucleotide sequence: TGTGCCAGCAGCCAAGGGGGTTTGTGGGAGCAGTACTTC. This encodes CASSQGGLWEQYF.

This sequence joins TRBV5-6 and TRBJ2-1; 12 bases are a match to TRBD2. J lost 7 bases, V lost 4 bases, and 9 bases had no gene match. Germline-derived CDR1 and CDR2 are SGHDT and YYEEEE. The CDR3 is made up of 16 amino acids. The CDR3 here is CASSARLAGVFNEQFF. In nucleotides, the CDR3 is TGTGCCAGCAGCGCCAGACTAGCGGGAGTTTTTAATGAGCAGTTCTTC.

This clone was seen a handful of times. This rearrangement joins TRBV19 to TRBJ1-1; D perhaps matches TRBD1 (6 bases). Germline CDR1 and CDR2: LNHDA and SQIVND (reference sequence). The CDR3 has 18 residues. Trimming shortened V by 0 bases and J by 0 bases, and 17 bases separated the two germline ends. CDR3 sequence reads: CASSIDLIFGQLNTEAFF. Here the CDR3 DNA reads TGTGCCAGTAGTATAGATCTCATCTTCGGACAGTTGAACACTGAAGCTTTCTTT.

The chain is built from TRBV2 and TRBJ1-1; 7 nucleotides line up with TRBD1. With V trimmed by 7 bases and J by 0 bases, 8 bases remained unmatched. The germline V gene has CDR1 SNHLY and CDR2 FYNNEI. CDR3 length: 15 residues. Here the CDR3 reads CASTPQGQMNTEAFF. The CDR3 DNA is TGTGCCAGCACACCCCAGGGACAGATGAACACTGAAGCTTTCTTT. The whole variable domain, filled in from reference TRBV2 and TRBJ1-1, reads EPEVTQTPSHQVTQMGQEVILRCVPISNHLYFYWYRQILGQKVEFLVSFYNNEISEKSEIFDDQFSVERPDGSNFTLKIRSTKLEDSAMYFCASTPQGQMNTEAFFGQGTRLTVV.

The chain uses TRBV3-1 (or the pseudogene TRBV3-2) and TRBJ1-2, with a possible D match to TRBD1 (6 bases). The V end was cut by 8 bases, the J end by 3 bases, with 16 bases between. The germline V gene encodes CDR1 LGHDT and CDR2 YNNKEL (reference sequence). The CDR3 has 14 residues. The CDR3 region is CASGNRELHYGYTF. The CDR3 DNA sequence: TGTGCCAGCGGGAACAGGGAACTCCACTATGGCTACACCTTC.

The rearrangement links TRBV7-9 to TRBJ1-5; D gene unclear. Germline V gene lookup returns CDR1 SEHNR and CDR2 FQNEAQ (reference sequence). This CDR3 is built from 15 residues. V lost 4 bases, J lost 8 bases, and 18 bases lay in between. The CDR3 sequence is CASSSGPVEWEPQHF. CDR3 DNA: TGTGCCAGCAGCTCGGGTCCCGTGGAGTGGGAGCCCCAGCATTTT.

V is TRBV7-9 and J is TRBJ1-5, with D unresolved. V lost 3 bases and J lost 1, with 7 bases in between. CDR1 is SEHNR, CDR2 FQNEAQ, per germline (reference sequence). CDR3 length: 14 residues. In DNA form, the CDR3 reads TGTGCCAGCAGCTTCGACGGGAGCAATCAGCCCCAGCATTTT. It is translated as CASSFDGSNQPQHF.

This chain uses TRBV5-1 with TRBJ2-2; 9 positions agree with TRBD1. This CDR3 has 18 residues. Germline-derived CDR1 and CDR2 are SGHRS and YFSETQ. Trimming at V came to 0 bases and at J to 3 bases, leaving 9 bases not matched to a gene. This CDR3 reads CASSLGLPGQGYTGELFF. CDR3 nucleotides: TGCGCCAGCAGCTTGGGATTACCGGGACAGGGATACACCGGGGAGCTGTTTTTT.

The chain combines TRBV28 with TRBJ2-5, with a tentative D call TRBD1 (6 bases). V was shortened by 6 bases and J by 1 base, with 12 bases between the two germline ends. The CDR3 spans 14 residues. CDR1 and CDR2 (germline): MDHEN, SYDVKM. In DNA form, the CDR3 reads TGTGCCAGCAGCACCAGGGGCCCCCAAGAGACCCAGTACTTC. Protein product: CASSTRGPQETQYF.

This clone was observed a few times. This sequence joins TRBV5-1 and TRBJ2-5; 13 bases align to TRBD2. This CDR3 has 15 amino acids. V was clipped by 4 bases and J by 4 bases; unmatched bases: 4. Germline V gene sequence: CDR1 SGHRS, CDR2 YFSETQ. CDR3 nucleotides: TGCGCCAGCAGCGAGACTAGCGGGGGGCCAGAGACCCAGTACTTC. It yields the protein CASSETSGGPETQYF.

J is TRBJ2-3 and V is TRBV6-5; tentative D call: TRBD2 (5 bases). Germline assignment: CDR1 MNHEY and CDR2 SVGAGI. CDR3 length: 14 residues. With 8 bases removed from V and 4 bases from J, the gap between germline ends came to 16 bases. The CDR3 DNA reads TGTGCCAGCCGGCGAGACTACCAGGCAGATACGCAGTATTTT. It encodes CASRRDYQADTQYF.

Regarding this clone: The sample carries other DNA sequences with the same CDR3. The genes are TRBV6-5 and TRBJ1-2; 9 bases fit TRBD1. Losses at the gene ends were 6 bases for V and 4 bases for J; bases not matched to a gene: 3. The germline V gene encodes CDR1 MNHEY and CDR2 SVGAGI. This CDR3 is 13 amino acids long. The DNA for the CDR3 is TGTGCCAGCAGCCTACAGGGGGCCTATGGCTACACCTTC. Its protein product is CASSLQGAYGYTF.

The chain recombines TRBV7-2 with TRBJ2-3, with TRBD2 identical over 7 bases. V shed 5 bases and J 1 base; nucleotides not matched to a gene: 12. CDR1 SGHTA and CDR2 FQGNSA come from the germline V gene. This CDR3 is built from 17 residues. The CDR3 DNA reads TGTGCCAGCAGCCCTCGGGCGGGAAGCGGGGGCACAGATACGCAGTATTTT. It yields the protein CASSPRAGSGGTDTQYF.

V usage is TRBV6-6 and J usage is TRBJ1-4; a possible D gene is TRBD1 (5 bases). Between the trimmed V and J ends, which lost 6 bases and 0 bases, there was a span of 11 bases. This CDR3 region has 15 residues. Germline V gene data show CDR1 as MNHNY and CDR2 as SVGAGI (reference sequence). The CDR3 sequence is CASRLTGATNEKLFF. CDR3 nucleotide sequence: TGTGCCAGCAGGCTTACAGGTGCAACTAATGAAAAACTGTTTTTT.

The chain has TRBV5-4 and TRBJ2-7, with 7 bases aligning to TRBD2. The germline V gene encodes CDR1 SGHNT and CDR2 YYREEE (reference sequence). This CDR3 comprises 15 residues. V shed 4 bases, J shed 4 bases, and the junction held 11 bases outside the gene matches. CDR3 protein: CASSPAGGGGYEQYF. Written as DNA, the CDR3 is TGTGCCAGCAGCCCAGCAGGCGGCGGGGGATACGAGCAGTACTTC.

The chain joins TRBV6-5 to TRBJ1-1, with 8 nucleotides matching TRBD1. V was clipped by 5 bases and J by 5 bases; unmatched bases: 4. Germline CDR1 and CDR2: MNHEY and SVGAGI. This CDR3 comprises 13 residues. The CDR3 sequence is CASSPQGGTEAFF. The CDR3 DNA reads TGTGCCAGCAGTCCACAGGGGGGGACTGAAGCTTTCTTT.

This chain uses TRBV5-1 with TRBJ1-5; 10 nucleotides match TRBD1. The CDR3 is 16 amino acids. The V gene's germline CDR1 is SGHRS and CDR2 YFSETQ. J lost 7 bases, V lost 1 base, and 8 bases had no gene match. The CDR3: CASSLLGQGPSQPQHF. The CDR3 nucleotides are TGCGCCAGCAGCTTGCTGGGACAGGGGCCCTCACAGCCCCAGCATTTT.

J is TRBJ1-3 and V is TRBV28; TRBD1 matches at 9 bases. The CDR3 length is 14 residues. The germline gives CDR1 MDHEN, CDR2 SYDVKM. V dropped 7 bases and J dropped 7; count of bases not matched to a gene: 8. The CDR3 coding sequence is TGTGCCAGCACCACAGGGGGCTCTATCAACACCATATATTTT. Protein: CASTTGGSINTIYF.

The CDR3 DNA sequence: TGTGCCAGTAGTATTAAATGGCCAGTGAATCAGCCCCAGCATTTT. This codes for CASSIKWPVNQPQHF. This chain uses TRBV19 with TRBJ1-5; D call uncertain. Trimming pared 3 bases from V and 4 bases from J, leaving 13 bases between. CDR1 is LNHDA and CDR2 is SQIVND in the germline V gene (reference sequence). The CDR3 totals 15 residues. Combining the CDR3 with reference TRBV19 and TRBJ1-5 gives the whole variable domain DGGITQSPKYLFRKEGQNVTLSCEQNLNHDAMYWYRQDPGQGLRLIYYSQIVNDFQKGDIAEGYSVSREKKESFPLTVTSAQKNPTAFYLCASSIKWPVNQPQHFGDGTRLSIL.

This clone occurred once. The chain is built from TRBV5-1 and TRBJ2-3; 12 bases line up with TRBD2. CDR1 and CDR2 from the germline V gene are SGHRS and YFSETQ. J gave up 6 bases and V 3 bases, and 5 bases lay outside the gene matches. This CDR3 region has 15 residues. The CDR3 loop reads CASSSGLAGTDTQYF. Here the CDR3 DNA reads TGCGCCAGCAGCTCCGGACTAGCGGGAACGGATACGCAGTATTTT.

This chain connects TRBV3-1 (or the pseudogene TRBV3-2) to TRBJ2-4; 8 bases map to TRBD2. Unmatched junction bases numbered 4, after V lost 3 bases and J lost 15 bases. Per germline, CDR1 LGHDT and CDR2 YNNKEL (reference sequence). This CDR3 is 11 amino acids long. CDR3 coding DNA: TGTGCCAGCAGCCACGGGGGGGCCACGTACTTC. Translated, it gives CASSHGGATYF.

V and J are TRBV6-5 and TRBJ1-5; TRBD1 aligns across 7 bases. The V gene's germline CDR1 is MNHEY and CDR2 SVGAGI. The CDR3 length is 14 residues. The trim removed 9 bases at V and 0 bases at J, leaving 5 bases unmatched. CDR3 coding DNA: TGTGCCAGTCAGGGGGTAGGTAGCAATCAGCCCCAGCATTTT. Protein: CASQGVGSNQPQHF.

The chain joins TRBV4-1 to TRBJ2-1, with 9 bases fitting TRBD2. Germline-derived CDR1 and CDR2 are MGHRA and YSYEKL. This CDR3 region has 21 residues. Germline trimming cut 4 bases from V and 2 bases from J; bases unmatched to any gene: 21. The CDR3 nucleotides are TGCGCCAGCAGCCTTCAAGGGACGATTCGGGTTAGCGGGAGAGCCTACAATGAGCAGTTCTTC. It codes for CASSLQGTIRVSGRAYNEQFF.

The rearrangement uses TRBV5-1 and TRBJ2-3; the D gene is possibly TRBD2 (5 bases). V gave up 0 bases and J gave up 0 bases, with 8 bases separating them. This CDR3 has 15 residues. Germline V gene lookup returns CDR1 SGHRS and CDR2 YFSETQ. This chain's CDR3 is CASSLEAASTDTQYF. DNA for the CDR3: TGCGCCAGCAGCTTGGAAGCGGCTAGCACAGATACGCAGTATTTT.

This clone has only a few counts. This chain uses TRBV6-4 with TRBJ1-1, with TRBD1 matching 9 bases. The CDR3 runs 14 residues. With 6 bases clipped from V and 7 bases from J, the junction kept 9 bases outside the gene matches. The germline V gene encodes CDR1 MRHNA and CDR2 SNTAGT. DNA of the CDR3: TGTGCCAGCAGAGCCCGGGACAGGGTCGATGAAGCTTTCTTT. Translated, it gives CASRARDRVDEAFF.

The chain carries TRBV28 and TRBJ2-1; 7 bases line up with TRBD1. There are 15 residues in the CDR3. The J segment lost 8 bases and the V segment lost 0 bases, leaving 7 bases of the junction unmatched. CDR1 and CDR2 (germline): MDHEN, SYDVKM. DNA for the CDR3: TGTGCCAGCAGTTTATGGGGGGACAGATTGGATGAGCAGTTCTTC. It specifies CASSLWGDRLDEQFF. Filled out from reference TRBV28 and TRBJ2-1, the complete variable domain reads DVKVTQSSRYLVKRTGEKVFLECVQDMDHENMFWYRQDPGLGLRLIYFSYDVKMKEKGDIPEGYSVSREKKERFSLILESASTNQTSMYLCASSLWGDRLDEQFFGPGTRLTVL.

The CDR3 reads CAWSPFYRQGATEAFF. CDR3 nucleotides: TGTGCCTGGAGCCCCTTCTATCGACAGGGGGCTACTGAAGCTTTCTTT. The chain has TRBV30 and TRBJ1-1; 10 bases are a match to TRBD1. Germline loops: CDR1 GTSNPN, CDR2 SVGIG (reference sequence). CDR3 length equals 16 residues. V was clipped by 3 bases and J by 5 bases; unmatched bases: 12.